The source of this T cell receptor (beta chain) is a study of T cells in Graves' hyperthyroidism and ophthalmopathy. Whole-study results and caveats: The model foresaw ophthalmopathy a median around seven months prior to onset.

The CDR3 loop spans 15 amino acids. The V and J ends lost 1 base and 4 bases respectively, with 13 bases between them. The CDR3 regions of TCR beta were amplified from RNA transcripts. The TCR CDR3 was amplified in a first-round RT-PCR using the HTBI primer set. TCRdb reprocessed the multiplex PCR reads via MiXCR and lists one record per CDR3 protein. Here the sample spans approximately 480,000 distinct CDR3 sequences, more than 20% being singletons. The definition of stable Graves' hyperthyroidism was no ophthalmopathy progression within 18 months. The study enrolled patients aged 18 to 65 with newly diagnosed hyperthyroidism of under 2 months' duration. PBMCs stemmed from about 9.5 ml fresh peripheral blood. This clonotype was seen ten or more times. Its antigen remains unknown.

Sequencing was carried out using blood. The chain is built from TRBV12-3 or TRBV12-4 and TRBJ1-2; D may be TRBD1 (5 bases). This clonotype was obtained from a man younger than 30 with Graves' hyperthyroidism. CDR3 DNA: TGTGCCAGCAGTTTAGGTCCCAGACAGCTCTATGGCTACACCTTC. Protein: CASSLGPRQLYGYTF.